Sequencing of this T cell receptor beta chain was carried out in a study of cytomegalovirus exposure and HLA in healthy donors. Study background: Membership in the Caucasian-associated ancestry cluster was found for about four fifths of around 380 genotyped donors. Study-level results: The study recorded some 160 TCR beta chains that were cytomegalovirus-associated. A prior analysis recorded that most TCR beta V segments were productive about 87% or about 30% of the time. Trimming of TCR beta V- and J-genes showed a link, identified in a later analysis, to a missense DCLRE1C variant.

A word on this clone: Its antigen is still unknown.

The PCR used 60 Vbeta and 13 Jbeta primers. Generated by immunoSEQ multiplex PCR, the TCRdb table keeps only in-frame clones and is missing some. Among 100,000 to 150,000 clones listed, 60% to 80% were seen once. The sequence derives from a man aged 30-40 years in good health and CMV-seronegative. The sequencing sample was made of PBMCs.

CDR3 in amino acids: CASSRGAGADEKLFF. The CDR3 DNA follows: TGTGCCAGCTCACGAGGAGCAGGGGCGGATGAAAAACTGTTTTTT. This sequence joins TRBV18 and TRBJ1-4; possibly TRBD1 for D (6 bases). Looked up from germline, CDR1 is KGHSH and CDR2 is LQKENI. CDR3 length: 15 residues. V lost 4 bases and J 6 bases, leaving 15 bases between the germline ends.